Below, 22 T cell receptor beta chains from the same sample are listed, as sequenced in a study of spatial heterogeneity in lung cancer. TCRdb itself ran the 5' RACE reads through MiXCR, one entry per CDR3 protein. The sample has tens of thousands of distinct CDR3 sequences; roughly a fifth are singletons. Described time point: blood at routine non-recurrence follow-up after resection. The sequenced sample was PBMCs, obtained at follow-up. The receptor set was obtained from a male donor with early-stage non-small cell lung cancer.

The rearrangement uses TRBV18 and TRBJ2-7; D could derive from TRBD1 or TRBD2 (5 bases each). Germline assignment: CDR1 KGHSH and CDR2 LQKENI. CDR3 size: 12 residues. V shed 4 bases and J shed 5 bases, with 9 bases lying between them. DNA of the CDR3: TGTGCCAGCTCACAGGGGACGGACGAGCAGTACTTC. Translating gives CASSQGTDEQYF.

V is TRBV10-3 and J is TRBJ1-2; 7 bases agree with TRBD1. This CDR3 spans 14 amino acids. V was clipped by 5 bases and J by 3 bases; unmatched bases: 6. Germline values: CDR1 ENHRY, CDR2 SYGVKD. CDR3 loop: CAISTGAKDYGYTF. In DNA form, the CDR3 reads TGTGCCATCAGTACAGGGGCGAAGGACTATGGCTACACCTTC.

Only a few counts were recorded for this clonotype. The chain carries TRBV5-4 and TRBJ2-7, with 9 nucleotides matching TRBD1. The CDR3 is 16 residues long. CDR1 is SGHNT and CDR2 is YYREEE in the germline V gene (reference sequence). V lost 3 bases and J lost 3; bases outside the gene matches: 10. CDR3 bases: TGTGCCAGCAGCTCCCAACACAGGGGGCTAGTCTACGAGCAGTACTTC. This encodes CASSSQHRGLVYEQYF. The variable domain in full, with the rest retrieved from reference TRBV5-4 and TRBJ2-7, is ETGVTQSPTHLIKTRGQQVTLRCSSQSGHNTVSWYQQALGQGPQFIFQYYREEENGRGNFPPRFSGLQFPNYSSELNVNALELDDSALYLCASSSQHRGLVYEQYFGPGTRLTVT.

This clonotype was found a few times. The chain is built from TRBV29-1 and TRBJ2-1, with 7 bases identical to TRBD2. V was clipped by 6 bases and J by 0 bases; unmatched bases: 5. The length of the CDR3 is 14 residues. The germline CDR1 and CDR2 sequences are SQVTM and ANQGSEA. CDR3 in DNA: TGCAGCGTGACGAGCGGGGCCTCCTACAATGAGCAGTTCTTC. Its protein is CSVTSGASYNEQFF.

By share of the sample, this clonotype is medium-sized. The V gene is TRBV6-5, the J gene TRBJ2-1; D is perhaps TRBD1 (6 bases). CDR1 and CDR2 from the germline V gene are MNHEY and SVGAGI. The CDR3 sequence is 15 residues long. The germline V and J ends were trimmed by 5 bases and 4 bases, with 15 bases remaining between them. As DNA, the CDR3 is TGTGCCAGCAGTAAGGTGGGGGCCTCATACAATGAGCAGTTCTTC. This translates into CASSKVGASYNEQFF.

The chain links TRBV7-2 to TRBJ1-3; 8 bases line up with TRBD1. This CDR3 has 16 residues. Unmatched junction bases numbered 6, after V lost 2 bases and J lost 3 bases. The germline gives CDR1 SGHTA, CDR2 FQGNSA. The CDR3 sequence is CASSLSVRGLGNTIYF. CDR3 DNA: TGTGCCAGCAGCTTATCGGTCAGGGGGCTTGGAAACACCATATATTTT.

This clonotype appeared many times. This chain connects TRBV18 to TRBJ1-1; 7 positions agree with TRBD1. Germline CDR1 reads KGHSH; CDR2 reads LQKENI. This CDR3 comprises 17 residues. Trimming cost V 2 bases and J 1 base; bases outside gene matches: 10. The CDR3 protein is CASSPLTPGTANTEAFF. Here the CDR3 DNA reads TGTGCCAGCTCACCATTGACTCCCGGGACAGCGAACACTGAAGCTTTCTTT.

The CDR3, as DNA: TGTGCCAGCAGTTACTCTACCCGGACTAGCGGGGGGCTACGTCCAGCAGATACGCAGTATTTT. Translated: CASSYSTRTSGGLRPADTQYF. The V gene is TRBV6-2 or TRBV6-3, the J gene TRBJ2-3, with 14 bases identical to TRBD2. Germline CDR1 is MNHEY and CDR2 is SVGEGT. After removal of 0 bases from V and 4 bases from J, the junction contained 15 bases not matched to a gene. The CDR3 runs 21 residues.

The table lists this clonotype with a few counts. The chain carries TRBV18 and TRBJ2-1; D is ambiguous. From germline, CDR1 is KGHSH and CDR2 LQKENI. Trimming took off 6 bases at V and 5 bases at J, with 11 bases between the two ends. This CDR3 region has 13 residues. The CDR3 DNA sequence: TGTGCCAGCTCCTCTGGCCGAGACAATGAGCAGTTCTTC. It is translated as CASSSGRDNEQFF.

The chain combines TRBV11-2 with TRBJ2-2; no clear D. Germline values: CDR1 SGHAT, CDR2 FQNNGV. The CDR3 contains 17 residues. V was clipped by 5 bases and J by 2 bases, with 18 bases between them. The CDR3 loop reads CASSPGWAGSNTGELFF. The CDR3 bases are TGTGCCAGCAGCCCAGGATGGGCAGGATCTAACACCGGGGAGCTGTTTTTT.

The gene calls are TRBV11-2 and TRBJ1-5, with D hard to call. Trimming took 3 bases from V and 6 from J, leaving 9 bases between them. The germline V gene encodes CDR1 SGHAT and CDR2 FQNNGV. The length of the CDR3 is 13 residues. CDR3 amino acids: CASSLGGIQPQHF. CDR3 bases: TGTGCCAGCAGCTTGGGTGGTATTCAGCCCCAGCATTTT.

The chain is built from TRBV4-1 and TRBJ2-3; 8 bases line up with TRBD2. The germline CDR1 and CDR2 sequences are MGHRA and YSYEKL. J gave up 4 bases and V 0 bases, and 6 bases lay outside the gene matches. CDR3 length equals 16 residues. The CDR3, as DNA: TGCGCCAGCAGCCAAGATGGAGCGGGAGAATCAGATACGCAGTATTTT. Translation gives CASSQDGAGESDTQYF.

This clonotype was seen ten or more times. The gene calls are TRBV6-2 or TRBV6-3 and TRBJ2-4; D is ambiguous. This CDR3 region has 11 residues. Germline lookup yields CDR1 MNHEY and CDR2 SVGEGT. Trimming cost V 2 bases and J 5 bases, with 1 base left between them. The CDR3 is CASSYENIQYF. CDR3 sequence (DNA): TGTGCCAGCAGTTACGAAAACATTCAGTACTTC.

The chain joins TRBV7-9 to TRBJ2-5; the D gene could be TRBD1 or TRBD2 (5 bases each). Germline loops: CDR1 SEHNR, CDR2 FQNEAQ (reference sequence). V was cut by 2 bases and J by 5 bases, with 12 bases left in between. CDR3 length equals 14 residues. This CDR3 is CASSLTGAMETQYF. The CDR3 DNA reads as TGTGCCAGCAGCTTAACCGGGGCGATGGAGACCCAGTACTTC.

The chain uses TRBV7-2 and TRBJ1-1; D gene unclear. Germline V gene lookup returns CDR1 SGHTA and CDR2 FQGNSA. Between the trimmed V and J ends, which lost 5 bases and 1 base, there was a span of 23 bases. CDR3 length equals 18 residues. The CDR3, as DNA: TGTGCCAGCAGCCTCCGACCGGGAGTAAGAGGGAAGAACACTGAAGCTTTCTTT. This sequence encodes CASSLRPGVRGKNTEAFF. Drawing the rest from reference TRBV7-2 and TRBJ1-1, the complete variable domain is GAGVSQSPSNKVTEKGKDVELRCDPISGHTALYWYRQSLGQGLEFLIYFQGNSAPDKSGLPSDRFSAERTGGSVSTLTIQRTQQEDSAVYLCASSLRPGVRGKNTEAFFGQGTRLTVV.

This clonotype appeared a few times. The V and J genes are TRBV5-4 and TRBJ2-3, with 7 nucleotides matching TRBD2. In germline, CDR1 is SGHNT, CDR2 YYREEE (reference sequence). Unmatched junction bases numbered 12, after V lost 0 bases and J lost 5 bases. CDR3 size: 17 residues. The CDR3 is CASSLARASGMLDTQYF. The CDR3 DNA is TGTGCCAGCAGCTTGGCCCGGGCCAGCGGGATGTTAGATACGCAGTATTTT. The full variable domain, rest sourced from reference TRBV5-4 and TRBJ2-3, is ETGVTQSPTHLIKTRGQQVTLRCSSQSGHNTVSWYQQALGQGPQFIFQYYREEENGRGNFPPRFSGLQFPNYSSELNVNALELDDSALYLCASSLARASGMLDTQYFGPGTRLTVL.

The chain carries TRBV7-9 and TRBJ1-1, with D hard to call. Germline V gene sequence: CDR1 SEHNR, CDR2 FQNEAQ (reference sequence). The V gene lost 5 bases and the J gene lost 0 bases, with 13 bases spanning the gap. The CDR3 is 15 residues long. CDR3 nucleotide sequence: TGTGCCAGCAGCCCCACCGCGGGCATGAACACTGAAGCTTTCTTT. Its protein is CASSPTAGMNTEAFF.

J is TRBJ1-3 and V is TRBV7-2; tentative D call: TRBD1 (5 bases). V was cut by 5 bases and J by 0 bases, with 11 bases left in between. In germline, CDR1 is SGHTA, CDR2 FQGNSA. The CDR3 runs 15 residues. This CDR3 is CASSVKGISGNTIYF. The CDR3 nucleotides read TGTGCCAGCAGCGTTAAGGGGATCTCTGGAAACACCATATATTTT.

This clonotype showed up just a few times. J is TRBJ1-2 and V is TRBV12-3 or TRBV12-4, with 7 nucleotides matching TRBD1. The ends lost 5 bases at V and 4 bases at J; junction bases unmatched: 10. The CDR3 has 15 residues. The CDR3 reads CASSPTGQTSYGYTF. CDR3 DNA: TGTGCCAGCAGTCCTACGGGACAGACTTCCTATGGCTACACCTTC.

A few counts support this clonotype. The chain combines TRBV2 with TRBJ1-5; 9 bases fit TRBD1. There are 14 residues in the CDR3. Germline values: CDR1 SNHLY, CDR2 FYNNEI. Trimming at V came to 5 bases and at J to 7 bases, leaving 6 bases not matched to a gene. CDR3 bases: TGTGCCAGCAGTTATACAGGGGGCCGACAGCCCCAGCATTTT. Translation: CASSYTGGRQPQHF. The full variable domain, rest sourced from reference TRBV2 and TRBJ1-5, is EPEVTQTPSHQVTQMGQEVILRCVPISNHLYFYWYRQILGQKVEFLVSFYNNEISEKSEIFDDQFSVERPDGSNFTLKIRSTKLEDSAMYFCASSYTGGRQPQHFGDGTRLSIL.

This clonotype was seen many times. The chain carries TRBV7-9 and TRBJ2-1; D tentatively fits TRBD1 or TRBD2 (6 bases each). The CDR3 length is 14 residues. Germline values: CDR1 SEHNR, CDR2 FQNEAQ (reference sequence). Trimming cost V 3 bases and J 8 bases, with 14 bases left between them. DNA of the CDR3: TGTGCCAGCAGCTTGGAATCCGGGGGCGATGAGCAGTTCTTC. Translated: CASSLESGGDEQFF.

V is TRBV14 and J is TRBJ1-2; D gene uncertain. The germline CDR1 and CDR2 sequences are SGHDN and FVKESK. The V and J ends lost 1 base and 4 bases respectively, with 10 bases between them. CDR3 length: 14 amino acids. The CDR3 region is CASSQGGRSYGYTF. CDR3 in DNA: TGTGCCAGCAGCCAAGGCGGACGCAGCTATGGCTACACCTTC.